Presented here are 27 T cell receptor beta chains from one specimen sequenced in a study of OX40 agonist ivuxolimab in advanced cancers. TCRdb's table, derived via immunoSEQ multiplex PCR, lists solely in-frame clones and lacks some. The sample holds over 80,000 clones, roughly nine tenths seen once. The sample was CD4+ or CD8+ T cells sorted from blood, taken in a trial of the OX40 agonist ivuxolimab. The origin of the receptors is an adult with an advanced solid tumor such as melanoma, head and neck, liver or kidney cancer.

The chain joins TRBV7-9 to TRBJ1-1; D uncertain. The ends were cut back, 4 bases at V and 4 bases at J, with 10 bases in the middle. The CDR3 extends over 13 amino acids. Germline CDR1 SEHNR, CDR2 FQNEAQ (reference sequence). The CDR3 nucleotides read TGTGCCAGCAGCTCGCGGGATACCACTGAAGCTTTCTTT. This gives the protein CASSSRDTTEAFF.

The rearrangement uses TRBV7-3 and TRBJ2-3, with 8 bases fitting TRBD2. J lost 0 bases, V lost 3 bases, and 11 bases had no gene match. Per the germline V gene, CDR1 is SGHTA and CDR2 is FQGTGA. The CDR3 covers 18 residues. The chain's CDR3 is CASSFRASGRGSTDTQYF. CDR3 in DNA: TGTGCCAGCAGCTTCCGGGCTAGCGGGCGGGGAAGCACAGATACGCAGTATTTT.

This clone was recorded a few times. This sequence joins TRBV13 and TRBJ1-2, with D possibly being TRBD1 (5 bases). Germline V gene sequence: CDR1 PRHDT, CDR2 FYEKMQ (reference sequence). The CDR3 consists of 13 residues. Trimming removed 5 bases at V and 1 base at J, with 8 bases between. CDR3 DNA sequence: TGTGCCAGCAGCACACAGGATAACTATGGCTACACCTTC. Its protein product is CASSTQDNYGYTF.

CDR3 sequence: CASSSPRGEQFF. Here the CDR3 DNA reads TGTGCCAGCAGCTCCCCCCGGGGTGAGCAGTTCTTC. The chain combines TRBV7-8 with TRBJ2-1; D might be TRBD2 (5 bases). Germline V gives CDR1 SGHVS, CDR2 FQNEAQ. Deletions cut 4 bases from V and 9 bases from J, with 10 bases between. The CDR3 extends over 12 amino acids.

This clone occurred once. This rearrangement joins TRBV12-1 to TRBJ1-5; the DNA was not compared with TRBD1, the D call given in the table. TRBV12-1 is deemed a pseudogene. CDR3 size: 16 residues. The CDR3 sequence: CASSFGDRGGNQPQHF. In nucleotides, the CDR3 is TGTGCCAGCAGCTTTGGGGACAGGGGGGGCAATCAGCCCCAGCATTTT.

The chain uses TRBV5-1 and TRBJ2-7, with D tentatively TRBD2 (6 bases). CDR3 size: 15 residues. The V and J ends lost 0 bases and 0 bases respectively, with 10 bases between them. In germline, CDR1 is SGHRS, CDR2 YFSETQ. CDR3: CASSLVAGSSYEQYF. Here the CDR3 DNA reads TGCGCCAGCAGCTTGGTTGCGGGGAGCTCCTACGAGCAGTACTTC.

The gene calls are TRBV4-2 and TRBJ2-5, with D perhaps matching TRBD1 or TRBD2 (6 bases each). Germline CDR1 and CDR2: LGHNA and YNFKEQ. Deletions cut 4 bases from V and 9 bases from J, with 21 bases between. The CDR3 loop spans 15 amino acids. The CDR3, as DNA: TGTGCCAGCAGCCGTGAGTACGGGGGCCTAACGCCCCAGTACTTC. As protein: CASSREYGGLTPQYF.

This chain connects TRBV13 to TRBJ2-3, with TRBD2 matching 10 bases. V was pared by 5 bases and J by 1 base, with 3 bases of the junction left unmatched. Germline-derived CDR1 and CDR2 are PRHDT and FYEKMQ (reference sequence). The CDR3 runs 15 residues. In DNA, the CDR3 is TGTGCCAGCAGCCCAAGCGGGGGGGGCACAGATACGCAGTATTTT. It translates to CASSPSGGGTDTQYF.

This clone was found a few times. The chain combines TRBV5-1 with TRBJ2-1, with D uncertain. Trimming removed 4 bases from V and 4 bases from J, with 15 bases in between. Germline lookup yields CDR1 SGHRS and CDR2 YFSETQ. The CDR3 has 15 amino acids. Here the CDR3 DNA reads TGCGCCAGCAGCCCGCGACTCCAAAGTTACAATGAGCAGTTCTTC. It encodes CASSPRLQSYNEQFF.

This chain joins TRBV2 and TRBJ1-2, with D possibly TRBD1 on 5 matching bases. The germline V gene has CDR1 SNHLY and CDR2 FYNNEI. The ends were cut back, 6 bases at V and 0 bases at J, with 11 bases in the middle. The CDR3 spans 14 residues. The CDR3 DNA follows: TGTGCCAGCAGAAGGGACGGAGCTAACTATGGCTACACCTTC. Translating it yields CASRRDGANYGYTF.

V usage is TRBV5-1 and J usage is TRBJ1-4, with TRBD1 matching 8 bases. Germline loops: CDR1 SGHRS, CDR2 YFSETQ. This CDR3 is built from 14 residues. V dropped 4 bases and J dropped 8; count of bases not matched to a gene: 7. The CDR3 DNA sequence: TGCGCCAGCAGCACGGACAGGGTGGGAGAAAAACTGTTTTTT. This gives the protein CASSTDRVGEKLFF.

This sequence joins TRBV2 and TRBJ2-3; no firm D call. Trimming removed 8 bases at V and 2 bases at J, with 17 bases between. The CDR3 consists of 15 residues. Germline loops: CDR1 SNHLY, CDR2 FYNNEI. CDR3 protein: CASLPQLYLTDTQYF. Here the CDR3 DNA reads TGTGCCAGCCTGCCGCAGCTTTACCTCACAGATACGCAGTATTTT.

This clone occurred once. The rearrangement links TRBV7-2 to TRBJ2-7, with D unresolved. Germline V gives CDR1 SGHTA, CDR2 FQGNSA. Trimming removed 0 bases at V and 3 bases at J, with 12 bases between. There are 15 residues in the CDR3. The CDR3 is CASSLAATRNYEQYF. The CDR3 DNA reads TGTGCCAGCAGCTTAGCGGCGACAAGAAACTACGAGCAGTACTTC. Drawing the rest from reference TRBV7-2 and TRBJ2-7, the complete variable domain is GAGVSQSPSNKVTEKGKDVELRCDPISGHTALYWYRQSLGQGLEFLIYFQGNSAPDKSGLPSDRFSAERTGGSVSTLTIQRTQQEDSAVYLCASSLAATRNYEQYFGPGTRLTVT.

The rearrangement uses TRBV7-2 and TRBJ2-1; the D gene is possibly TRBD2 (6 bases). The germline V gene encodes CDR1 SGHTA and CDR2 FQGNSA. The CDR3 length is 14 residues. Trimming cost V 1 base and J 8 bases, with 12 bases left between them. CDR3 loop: CASSLGGDFYEQFF. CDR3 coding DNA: TGTGCCAGCAGCTTAGGAGGGGACTTCTATGAGCAGTTCTTC.

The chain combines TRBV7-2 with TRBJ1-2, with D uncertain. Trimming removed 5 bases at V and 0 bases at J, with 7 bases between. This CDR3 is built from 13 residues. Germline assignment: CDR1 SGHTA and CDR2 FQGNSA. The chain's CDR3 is CASSRQTNYGYTF. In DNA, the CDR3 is TGTGCCAGCAGCAGACAAACTAACTATGGCTACACCTTC.

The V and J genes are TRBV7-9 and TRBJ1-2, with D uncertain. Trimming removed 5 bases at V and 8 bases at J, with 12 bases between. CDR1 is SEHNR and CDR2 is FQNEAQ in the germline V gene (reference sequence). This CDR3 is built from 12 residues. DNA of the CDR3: TGTGCCAGCAGCCAACAGATGAGGGGCTACACCTTC. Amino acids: CASSQQMRGYTF.

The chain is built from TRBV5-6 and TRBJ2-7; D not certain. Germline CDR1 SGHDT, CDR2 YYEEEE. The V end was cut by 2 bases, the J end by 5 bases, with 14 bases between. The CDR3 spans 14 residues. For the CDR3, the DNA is TGTGCCAGCAGCTTAGTGGGCATTTCCGACGAGCAGTACTTC. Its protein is CASSLVGISDEQYF.

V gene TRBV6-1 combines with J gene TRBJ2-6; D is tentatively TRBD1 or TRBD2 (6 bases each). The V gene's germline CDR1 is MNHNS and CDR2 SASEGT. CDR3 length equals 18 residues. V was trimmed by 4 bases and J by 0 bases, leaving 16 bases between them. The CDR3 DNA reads TGTGCCAGCAGTGCCTCGGGGGCGAGTCTCTCTGGGGCCAACGTCCTGACTTTC. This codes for CASSASGASLSGANVLTF.

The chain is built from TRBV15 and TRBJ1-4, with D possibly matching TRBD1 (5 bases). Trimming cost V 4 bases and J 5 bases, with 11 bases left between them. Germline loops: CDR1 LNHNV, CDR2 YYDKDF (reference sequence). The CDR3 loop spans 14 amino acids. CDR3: CATSKNRKNEKLFF. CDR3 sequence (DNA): TGTGCCACCAGCAAGAACAGGAAAAATGAAAAACTGTTTTTT.

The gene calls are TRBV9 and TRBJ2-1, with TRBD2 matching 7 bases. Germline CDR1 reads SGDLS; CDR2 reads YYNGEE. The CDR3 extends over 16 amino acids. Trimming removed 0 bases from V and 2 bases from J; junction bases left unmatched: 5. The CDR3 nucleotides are TGTGCCAGCAGCGTAGTGACGGCGGGAGCCTACAATGAGCAGTTCTTC. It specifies CASSVVTAGAYNEQFF.

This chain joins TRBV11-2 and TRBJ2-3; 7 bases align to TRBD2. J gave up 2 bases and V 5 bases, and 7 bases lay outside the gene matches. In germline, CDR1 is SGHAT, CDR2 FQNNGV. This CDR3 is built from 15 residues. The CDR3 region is CASSVVSGFTDTQYF. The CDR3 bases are TGTGCCAGCAGCGTAGTTAGCGGGTTCACAGATACGCAGTATTTT.

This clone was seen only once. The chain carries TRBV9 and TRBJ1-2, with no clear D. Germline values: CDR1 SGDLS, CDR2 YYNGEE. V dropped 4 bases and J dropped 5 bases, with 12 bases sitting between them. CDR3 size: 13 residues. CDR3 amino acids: CASSSQTPYGYTF. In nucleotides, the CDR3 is TGTGCCAGCAGCTCACAGACCCCTTATGGCTACACCTTC.

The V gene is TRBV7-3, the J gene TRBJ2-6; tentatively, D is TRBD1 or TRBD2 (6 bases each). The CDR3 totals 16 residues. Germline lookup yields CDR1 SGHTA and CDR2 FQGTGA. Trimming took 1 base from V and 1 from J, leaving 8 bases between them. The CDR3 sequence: CASSLKGGSGANVLTF. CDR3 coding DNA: TGTGCCAGCAGCTTAAAGGGGGGATCTGGGGCCAACGTCCTGACTTTC.

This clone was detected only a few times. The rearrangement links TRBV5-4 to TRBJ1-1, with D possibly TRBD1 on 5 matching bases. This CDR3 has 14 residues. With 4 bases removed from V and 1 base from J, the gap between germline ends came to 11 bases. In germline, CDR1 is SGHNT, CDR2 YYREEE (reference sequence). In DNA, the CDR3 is TGTGCCAGCAGCATGGGACTCTCGAACACTGAAGCTTTCTTT. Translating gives CASSMGLSNTEAFF.

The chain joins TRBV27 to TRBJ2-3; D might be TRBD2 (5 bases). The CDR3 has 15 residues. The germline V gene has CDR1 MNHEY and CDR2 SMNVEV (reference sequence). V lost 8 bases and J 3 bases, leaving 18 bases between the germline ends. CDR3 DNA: TGTGCCAGCTCGAGGGTCACAAGCCTTACAGATACGCAGTATTTT. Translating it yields CASSRVTSLTDTQYF.

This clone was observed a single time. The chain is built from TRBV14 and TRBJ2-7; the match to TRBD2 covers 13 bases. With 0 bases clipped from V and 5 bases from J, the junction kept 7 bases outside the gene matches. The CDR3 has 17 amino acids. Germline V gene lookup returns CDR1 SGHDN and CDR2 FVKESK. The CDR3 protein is CASSQDQLAGGPHEQYF. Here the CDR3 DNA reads TGTGCCAGCAGCCAAGACCAACTAGCGGGAGGGCCCCACGAGCAGTACTTC.

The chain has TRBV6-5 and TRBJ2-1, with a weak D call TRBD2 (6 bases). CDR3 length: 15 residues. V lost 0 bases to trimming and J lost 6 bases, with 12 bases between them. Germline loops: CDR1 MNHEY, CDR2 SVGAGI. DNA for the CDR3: TGTGCCAGCAGTTACTCGAACGGGAGAAGCAATGAGCAGTTCTTC. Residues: CASSYSNGRSNEQFF.